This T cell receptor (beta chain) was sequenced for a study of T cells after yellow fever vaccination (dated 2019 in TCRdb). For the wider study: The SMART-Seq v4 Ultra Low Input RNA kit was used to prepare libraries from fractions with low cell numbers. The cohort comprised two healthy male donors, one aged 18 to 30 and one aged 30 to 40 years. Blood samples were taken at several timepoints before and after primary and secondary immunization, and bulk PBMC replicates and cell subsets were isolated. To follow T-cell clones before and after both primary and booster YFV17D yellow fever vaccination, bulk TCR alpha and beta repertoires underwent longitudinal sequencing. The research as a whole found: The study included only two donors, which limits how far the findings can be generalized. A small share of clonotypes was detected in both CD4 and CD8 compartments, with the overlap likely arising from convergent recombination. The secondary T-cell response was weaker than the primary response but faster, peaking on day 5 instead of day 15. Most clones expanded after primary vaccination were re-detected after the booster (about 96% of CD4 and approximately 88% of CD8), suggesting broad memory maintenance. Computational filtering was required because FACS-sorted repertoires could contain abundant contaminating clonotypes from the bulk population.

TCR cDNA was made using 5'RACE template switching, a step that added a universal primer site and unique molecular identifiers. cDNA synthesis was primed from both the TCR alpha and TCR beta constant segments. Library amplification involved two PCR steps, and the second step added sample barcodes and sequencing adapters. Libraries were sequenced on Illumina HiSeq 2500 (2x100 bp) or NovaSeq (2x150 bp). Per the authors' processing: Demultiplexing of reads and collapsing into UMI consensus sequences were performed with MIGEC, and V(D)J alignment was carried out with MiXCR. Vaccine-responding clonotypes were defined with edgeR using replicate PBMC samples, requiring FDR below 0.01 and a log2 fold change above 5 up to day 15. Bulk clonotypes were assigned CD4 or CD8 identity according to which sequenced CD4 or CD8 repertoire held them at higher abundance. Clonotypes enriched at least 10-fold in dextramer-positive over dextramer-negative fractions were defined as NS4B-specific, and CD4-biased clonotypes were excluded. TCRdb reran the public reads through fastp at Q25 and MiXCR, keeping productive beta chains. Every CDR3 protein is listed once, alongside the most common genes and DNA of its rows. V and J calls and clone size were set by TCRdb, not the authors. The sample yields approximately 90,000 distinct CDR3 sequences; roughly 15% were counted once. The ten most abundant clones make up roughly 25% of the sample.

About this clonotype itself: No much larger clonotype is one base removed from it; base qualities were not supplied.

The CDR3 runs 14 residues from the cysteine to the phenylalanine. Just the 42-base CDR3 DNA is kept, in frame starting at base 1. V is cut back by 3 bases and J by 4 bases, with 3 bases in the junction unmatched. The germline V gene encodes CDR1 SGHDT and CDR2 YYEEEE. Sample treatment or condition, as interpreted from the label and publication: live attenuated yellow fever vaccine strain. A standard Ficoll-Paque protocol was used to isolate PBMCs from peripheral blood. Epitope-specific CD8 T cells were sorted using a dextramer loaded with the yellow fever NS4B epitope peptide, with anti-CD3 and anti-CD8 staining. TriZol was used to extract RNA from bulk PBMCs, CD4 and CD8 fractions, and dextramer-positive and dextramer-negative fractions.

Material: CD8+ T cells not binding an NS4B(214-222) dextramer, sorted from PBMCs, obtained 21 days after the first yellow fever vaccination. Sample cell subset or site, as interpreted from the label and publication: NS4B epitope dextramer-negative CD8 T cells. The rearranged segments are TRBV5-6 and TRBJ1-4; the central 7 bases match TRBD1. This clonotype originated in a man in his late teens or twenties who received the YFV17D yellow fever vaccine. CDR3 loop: CASSSGDSNEKLFF. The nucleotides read TGTGCCAGCAGCTCCGGGGACAGTAATGAAAAACTGTTTTTT.